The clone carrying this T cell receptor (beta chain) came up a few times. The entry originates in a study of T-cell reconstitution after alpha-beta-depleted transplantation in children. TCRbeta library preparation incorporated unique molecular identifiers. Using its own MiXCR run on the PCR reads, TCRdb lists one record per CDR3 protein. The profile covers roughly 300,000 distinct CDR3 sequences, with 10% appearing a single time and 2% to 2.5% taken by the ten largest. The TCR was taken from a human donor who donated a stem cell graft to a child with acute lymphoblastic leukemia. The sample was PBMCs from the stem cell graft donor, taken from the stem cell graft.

CDR3 nucleotides: TGTGCCAGCAGCCCAAACAGGGGCTCTGGAAACACCATATATTTT. This gives the protein CASSPNRGSGNTIYF. V and J are TRBV7-2 and TRBJ1-3; 7 nucleotides match TRBD1. The CDR3 has 15 amino acids. From germline, CDR1 is SGHTA and CDR2 FQGNSA. V was clipped by 5 bases and J by 0 bases; unmatched bases: 4.